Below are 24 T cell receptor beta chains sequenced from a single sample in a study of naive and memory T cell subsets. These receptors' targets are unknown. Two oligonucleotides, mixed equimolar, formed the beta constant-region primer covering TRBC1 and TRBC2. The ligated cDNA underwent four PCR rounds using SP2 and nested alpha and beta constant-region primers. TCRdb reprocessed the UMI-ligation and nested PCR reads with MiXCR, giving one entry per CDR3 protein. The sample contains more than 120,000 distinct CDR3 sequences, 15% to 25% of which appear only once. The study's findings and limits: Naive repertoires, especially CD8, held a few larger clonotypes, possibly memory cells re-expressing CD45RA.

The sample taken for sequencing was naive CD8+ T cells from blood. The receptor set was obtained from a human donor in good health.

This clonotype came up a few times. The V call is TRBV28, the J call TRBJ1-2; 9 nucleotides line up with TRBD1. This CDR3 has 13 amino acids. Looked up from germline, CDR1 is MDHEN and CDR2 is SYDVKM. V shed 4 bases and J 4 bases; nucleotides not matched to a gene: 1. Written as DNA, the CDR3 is TGTGCCAGCAGTTCGACAGGGGGCTATGGCTACACCTTC. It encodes CASSSTGGYGYTF.

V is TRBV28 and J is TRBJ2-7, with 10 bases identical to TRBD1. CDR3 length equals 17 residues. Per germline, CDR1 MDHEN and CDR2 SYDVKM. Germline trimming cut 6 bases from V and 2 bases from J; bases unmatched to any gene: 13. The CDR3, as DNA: TGTGCCAGCAGCGAAGGTCAGTCCGGGACAGGGGCCTACGAGCAGTACTTC. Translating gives CASSEGQSGTGAYEQYF.

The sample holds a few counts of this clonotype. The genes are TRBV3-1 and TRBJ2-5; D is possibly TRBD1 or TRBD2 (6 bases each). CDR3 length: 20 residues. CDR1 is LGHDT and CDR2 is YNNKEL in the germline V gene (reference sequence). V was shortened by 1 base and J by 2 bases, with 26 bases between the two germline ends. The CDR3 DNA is TGTGCCAGCAGCCAAGGGCGAGGGGGGCGCAGAAATCTAAGGCAAGAGACCCAGTACTTC. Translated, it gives CASSQGRGGRRNLRQETQYF.

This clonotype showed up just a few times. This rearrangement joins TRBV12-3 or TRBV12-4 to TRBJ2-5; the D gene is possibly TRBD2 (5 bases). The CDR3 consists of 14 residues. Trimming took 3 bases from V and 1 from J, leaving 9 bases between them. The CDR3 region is CASSFLATQETQYF. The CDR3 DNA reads TGTGCCAGCAGTTTTTTAGCGACCCAAGAGACCCAGTACTTC.

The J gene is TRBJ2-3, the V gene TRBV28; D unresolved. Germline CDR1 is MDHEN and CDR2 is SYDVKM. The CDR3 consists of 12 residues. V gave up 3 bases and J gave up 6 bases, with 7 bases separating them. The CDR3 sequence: CASSLEWDTQYF. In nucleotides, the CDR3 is TGTGCCAGCAGTTTGGAGTGGGATACGCAGTATTTT.

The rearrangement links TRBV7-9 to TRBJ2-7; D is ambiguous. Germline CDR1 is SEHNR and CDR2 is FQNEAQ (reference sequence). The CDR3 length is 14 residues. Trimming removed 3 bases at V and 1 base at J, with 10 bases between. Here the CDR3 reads CASSLWSPSYEQYF. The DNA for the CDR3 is TGTGCCAGCAGCTTGTGGTCGCCGTCCTACGAGCAGTACTTC.

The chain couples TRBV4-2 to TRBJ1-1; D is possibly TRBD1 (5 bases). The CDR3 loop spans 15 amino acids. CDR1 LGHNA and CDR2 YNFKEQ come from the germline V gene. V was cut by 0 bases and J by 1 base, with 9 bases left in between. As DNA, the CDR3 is TGTGCCAGCAGCCAAGAGGTCGGGGGGAACACTGAAGCTTTCTTT. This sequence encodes CASSQEVGGNTEAFF.

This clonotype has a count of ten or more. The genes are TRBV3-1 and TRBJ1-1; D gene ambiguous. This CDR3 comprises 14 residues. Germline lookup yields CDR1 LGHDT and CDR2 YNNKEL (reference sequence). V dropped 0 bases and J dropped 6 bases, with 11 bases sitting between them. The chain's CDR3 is CASSQDFGSAEAFF. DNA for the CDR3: TGTGCCAGCAGCCAAGATTTTGGGTCGGCTGAAGCTTTCTTT.

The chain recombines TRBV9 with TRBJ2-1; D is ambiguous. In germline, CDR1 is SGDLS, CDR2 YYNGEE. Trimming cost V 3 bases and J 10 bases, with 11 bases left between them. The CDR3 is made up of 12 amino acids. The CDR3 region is CASSGNLNEQFF. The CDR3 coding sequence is TGTGCCAGCAGCGGAAACTTGAACGAGCAGTTCTTC.

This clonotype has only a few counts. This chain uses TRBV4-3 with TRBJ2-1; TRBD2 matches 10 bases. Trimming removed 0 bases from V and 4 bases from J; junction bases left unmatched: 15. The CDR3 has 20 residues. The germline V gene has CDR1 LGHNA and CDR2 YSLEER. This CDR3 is CASSQETWLAGEFGYNEQFF. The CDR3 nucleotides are TGCGCCAGCAGCCAAGAGACATGGCTAGCGGGAGAATTTGGGTACAATGAGCAGTTCTTC.

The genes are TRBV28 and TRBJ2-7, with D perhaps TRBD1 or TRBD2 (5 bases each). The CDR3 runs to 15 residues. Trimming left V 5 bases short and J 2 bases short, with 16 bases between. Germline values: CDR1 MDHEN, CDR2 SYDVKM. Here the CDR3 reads CASSVSGTRTYEQYF. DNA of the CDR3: TGTGCCAGCAGTGTCTCCGGGACGAGGACCTACGAGCAGTACTTC. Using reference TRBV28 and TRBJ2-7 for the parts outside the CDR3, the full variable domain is DVKVTQSSRYLVKRTGEKVFLECVQDMDHENMFWYRQDPGLGLRLIYFSYDVKMKEKGDIPEGYSVSREKKERFSLILESASTNQTSMYLCASSVSGTRTYEQYFGPGTRLTVT.

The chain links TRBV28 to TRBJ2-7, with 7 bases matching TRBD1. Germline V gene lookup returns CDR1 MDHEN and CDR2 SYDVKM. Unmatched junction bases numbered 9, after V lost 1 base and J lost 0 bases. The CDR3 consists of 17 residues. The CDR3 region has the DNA TGTGCCAGCAGTTTATTTCTACCCGGACAGGACTCCTACGAGCAGTACTTC. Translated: CASSLFLPGQDSYEQYF.

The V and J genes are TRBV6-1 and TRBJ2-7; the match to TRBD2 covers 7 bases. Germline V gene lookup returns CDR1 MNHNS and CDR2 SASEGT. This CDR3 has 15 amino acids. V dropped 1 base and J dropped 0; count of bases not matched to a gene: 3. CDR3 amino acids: CASSEDPSGSYEQYF. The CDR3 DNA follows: TGTGCCAGCAGTGAAGATCCTAGCGGCTCCTACGAGCAGTACTTC.

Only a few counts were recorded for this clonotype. CDR3 in amino acids: CASSKRTGPNTEAFF. Written as DNA, the CDR3 is TGTGCCAGCAGTAAAAGGACAGGGCCGAACACTGAAGCTTTCTTT. The rearrangement links TRBV28 to TRBJ1-1; 8 positions agree with TRBD1. V trimming: 5 bases; J trimming: 1 base; junction bases outside the gene matches: 6. Germline V lookup: CDR1 MDHEN, CDR2 SYDVKM. The CDR3 spans 15 residues. Full variable domain (missing parts from reference TRBV28 and TRBJ1-1): DVKVTQSSRYLVKRTGEKVFLECVQDMDHENMFWYRQDPGLGLRLIYFSYDVKMKEKGDIPEGYSVSREKKERFSLILESASTNQTSMYLCASSKRTGPNTEAFFGQGTRLTVV.

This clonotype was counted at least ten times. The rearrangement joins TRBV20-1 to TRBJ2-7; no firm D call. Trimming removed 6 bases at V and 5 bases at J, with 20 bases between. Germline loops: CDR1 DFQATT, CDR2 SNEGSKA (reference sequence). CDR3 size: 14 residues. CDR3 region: CSATRSPELDEQYF. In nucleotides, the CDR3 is TGCAGTGCCACAAGGTCGCCCGAACTCGACGAGCAGTACTTC.

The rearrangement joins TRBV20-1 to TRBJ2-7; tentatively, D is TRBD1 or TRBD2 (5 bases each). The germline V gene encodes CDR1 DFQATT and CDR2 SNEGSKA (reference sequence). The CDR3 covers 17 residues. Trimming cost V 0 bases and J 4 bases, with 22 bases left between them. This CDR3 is CSARDEGDGKVLYEQYF. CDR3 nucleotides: TGCAGTGCTAGAGATGAAGGGGACGGTAAGGTATTGTACGAGCAGTACTTC.

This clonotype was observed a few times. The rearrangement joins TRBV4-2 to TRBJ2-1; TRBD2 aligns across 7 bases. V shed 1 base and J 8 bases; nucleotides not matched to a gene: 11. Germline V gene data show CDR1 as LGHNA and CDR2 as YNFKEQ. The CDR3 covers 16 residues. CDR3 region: CASSQGPTSPGDEQFF. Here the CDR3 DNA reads TGTGCCAGCAGCCAAGGCCCGACTAGCCCGGGAGATGAGCAGTTCTTC.

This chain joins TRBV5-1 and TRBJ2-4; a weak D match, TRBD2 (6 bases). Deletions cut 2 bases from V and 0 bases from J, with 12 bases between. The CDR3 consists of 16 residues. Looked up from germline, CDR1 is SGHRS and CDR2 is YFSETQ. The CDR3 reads CASSFPSGEAKNIQYF. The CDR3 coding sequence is TGCGCCAGCAGCTTTCCGTCGGGAGAAGCCAAAAACATTCAGTACTTC.

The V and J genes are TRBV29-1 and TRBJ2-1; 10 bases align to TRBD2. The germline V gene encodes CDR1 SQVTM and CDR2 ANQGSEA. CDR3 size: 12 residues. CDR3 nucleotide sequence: TGCGGAGCGGGAGGGCCTGTATATGAGCAGTTCTTC. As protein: CGAGGPVYEQFF.

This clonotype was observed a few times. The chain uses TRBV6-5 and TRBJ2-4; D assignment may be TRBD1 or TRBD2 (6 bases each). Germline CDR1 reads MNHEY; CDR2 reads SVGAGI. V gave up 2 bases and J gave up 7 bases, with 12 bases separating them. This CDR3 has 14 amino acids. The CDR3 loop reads CASSYGGPGNIQYF. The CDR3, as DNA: TGTGCCAGCAGTTACGGGGGGCCTGGGAACATTCAGTACTTC.

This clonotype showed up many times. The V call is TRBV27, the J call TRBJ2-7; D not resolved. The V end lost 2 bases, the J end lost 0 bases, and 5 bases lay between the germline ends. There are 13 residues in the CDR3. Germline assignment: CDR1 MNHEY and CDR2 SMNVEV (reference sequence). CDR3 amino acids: CASSLADSYEQYF. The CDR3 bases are TGTGCCAGCAGTTTAGCCGACTCCTACGAGCAGTACTTC.

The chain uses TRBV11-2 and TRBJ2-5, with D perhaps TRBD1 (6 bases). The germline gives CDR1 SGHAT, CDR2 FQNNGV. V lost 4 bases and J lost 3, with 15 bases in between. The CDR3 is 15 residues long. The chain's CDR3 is CASSSNRVPEETQYF. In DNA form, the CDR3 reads TGTGCCAGCAGCTCAAACAGGGTTCCCGAAGAGACCCAGTACTTC.

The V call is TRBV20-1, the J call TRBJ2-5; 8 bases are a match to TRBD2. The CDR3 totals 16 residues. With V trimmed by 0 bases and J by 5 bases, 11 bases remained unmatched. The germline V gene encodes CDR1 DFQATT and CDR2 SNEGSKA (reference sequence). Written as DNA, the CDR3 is TGCAGTGCTAGAGATCTGAACGGGAGGGCCAGGGAGACCCAGTACTTC. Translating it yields CSARDLNGRARETQYF.

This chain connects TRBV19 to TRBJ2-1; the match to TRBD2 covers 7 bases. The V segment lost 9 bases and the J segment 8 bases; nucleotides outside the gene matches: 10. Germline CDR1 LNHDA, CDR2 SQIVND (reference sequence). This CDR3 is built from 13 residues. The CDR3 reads CASSPGGSDEQFF. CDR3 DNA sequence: TGTGCCAGCTCGCCCGGCGGGAGTGATGAGCAGTTCTTC. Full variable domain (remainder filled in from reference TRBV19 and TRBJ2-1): DGGITQSPKYLFRKEGQNVTLSCEQNLNHDAMYWYRQDPGQGLRLIYYSQIVNDFQKGDIAEGYSVSREKKESFPLTVTSAQKNPTAFYLCASSPGGSDEQFFGPGTRLTVL.